The 27 T cell receptor beta chains given below trace back to one sample, sequenced in a study of cytomegalovirus exposure and HLA in healthy donors. 60 Vbeta and 13 Jbeta primers were used in PCR. Generated by immunoSEQ multiplex PCR, the TCRdb table keeps only in-frame clones and is missing some. The data show nearly 200,000 clones, roughly four fifths seen once. The sequenced sample was PBMCs. The receptor source for this set is a boy aged 2 to 10 in good health and CMV-seronegative.

V and J are TRBV20-1 and TRBJ2-7, with D unresolved. CDR1 and CDR2 from the germline V gene are DFQATT and SNEGSKA (reference sequence). The CDR3 totals 11 residues. V lost 0 bases, J lost 6 bases, and 6 bases lay in between. CDR3 DNA: TGCAGTGCTAGAGAGAGCACCGAGCAGTACTTC. This sequence encodes CSARESTEQYF.

The V and J genes are TRBV2 and TRBJ1-1; 9 bases are a match to TRBD1. After removal of 1 base from V and 8 bases from J, the junction contained 2 bases not matched to a gene. The germline CDR1 and CDR2 sequences are SNHLY and FYNNEI. This CDR3 contains 13 residues. CDR3 region: CASSEETGGEAFF. For the CDR3, the DNA is TGTGCCAGCAGTGAAGAAACAGGGGGCGAAGCTTTCTTT.

For the CDR3, the DNA is TGCGCCAGCAGCTTGGGTAGCGGGGGGGCCCTCTCCCTTTCACAAGAGACCCAGTACTTC. Its protein is CASSLGSGGALSLSQETQYF. The chain couples TRBV5-1 to TRBJ2-5, with TRBD2 identical over 11 bases. CDR1 SGHRS and CDR2 YFSETQ come from the germline V gene. The V segment lost 0 bases and the J segment 2 bases; nucleotides outside the gene matches: 15. The CDR3 extends over 20 amino acids.

This chain connects TRBV11-3 to TRBJ2-2; TRBD2 matches 7 bases. This CDR3 region has 14 residues. The V segment lost 2 bases and the J segment 5 bases; nucleotides outside the gene matches: 2. Per the germline V gene, CDR1 is SGHNT and CDR2 is YENEEA. The CDR3, as DNA: TGTGCCAGCAGCTTATGGGGGGGTACCGGGGAGCTGTTTTTT. Its translation is CASSLWGGTGELFF. The full variable domain, completed using reference TRBV11-3 and TRBJ2-2, is EAGVVQSPRYKIIEKKQPVAFWCNPISGHNTLYWYLQNLGQGPELLIRYENEEAVDDSQLPKDRFSAERLKGVDSTLKIQPAELGDSAVYLCASSLWGGTGELFFGEGSRLTVL.

The V and J genes are TRBV4-1 and TRBJ1-2; 10 bases line up with TRBD1. V lost 7 bases, J lost 8 bases, and 10 bases stayed unmatched. CDR1 and CDR2 from the germline V gene are MGHRA and YSYEKL. This CDR3 contains 14 residues. The CDR3 nucleotides are TGCGCCAGCAATATCGCAGGGACAGGGGAAGGCTACACCTTC. This translates into CASNIAGTGEGYTF.

This clone was counted a few times. V is TRBV5-5 and J is TRBJ1-2; D uncertain. Between the trimmed V and J ends, which lost 1 base and 7 bases, there was a span of 11 bases. Germline CDR1 and CDR2: SGHKS and YYEKEE (reference sequence). This CDR3 is built from 13 residues. Written as DNA, the CDR3 is TGTGCCAGCAGCTTGAGTACTCGTTCTGGCTACACCTTC. It codes for CASSLSTRSGYTF.

The V and J genes are TRBV6-5 and TRBJ2-1; no clear D gene. Germline V lookup: CDR1 MNHEY, CDR2 SVGAGI. CDR3 length: 11 residues. Trimming removed 10 bases from V and 8 bases from J, with 12 bases in between. This CDR3 is CATSGYDEQFF. The CDR3 bases are TGTGCCACTTCGGGTTACGATGAGCAGTTCTTC.

The chain joins TRBV7-9 to TRBJ2-3; D is unresolved. The CDR3 contains 14 residues. V was trimmed by 2 bases and J by 7 bases, leaving 13 bases between them. The germline V gene has CDR1 SEHNR and CDR2 FQNEAQ (reference sequence). The CDR3 sequence: CASSLSVYSNTQYF. CDR3 sequence (DNA): TGTGCCAGCAGCTTAAGCGTCTACTCAAATACGCAGTATTTT.

This clone was detected a few times. The chain carries TRBV11-3 and TRBJ2-7; TRBD1 aligns across 9 bases. Per the germline V gene, CDR1 is SGHNT and CDR2 is YENEEA. The CDR3 consists of 15 residues. J lost 1 base, V lost 6 bases, and 7 bases had no gene match. This CDR3 reads CASSSGTGLSYEQYF. CDR3 nucleotides: TGTGCCAGCAGTTCCGGGACAGGGCTATCCTACGAGCAGTACTTC.

V and J are TRBV19 and TRBJ1-1; 7 nucleotides line up with TRBD1. The J segment lost 0 bases and the V segment lost 5 bases, leaving 6 bases of the junction unmatched. The length of the CDR3 is 15 residues. From germline, CDR1 is LNHDA and CDR2 SQIVND (reference sequence). CDR3: CASSGAGTVNTEAFF. CDR3 nucleotides: TGTGCCAGTAGTGGGGCCGGGACAGTGAACACTGAAGCTTTCTTT.

The genes are TRBV2 and TRBJ1-2; possibly TRBD1 for D (5 bases). In germline, CDR1 is SNHLY, CDR2 FYNNEI. The CDR3 runs 16 residues. V was pared by 4 bases and J by 5 bases, with 20 bases between. In nucleotides, the CDR3 is TGTGCCAGCAGTGGGGGCGGACCCAGGAACGGGTATGGCTACACCTTC. This encodes CASSGGGPRNGYGYTF.

V gene TRBV30 combines with J gene TRBJ2-3; 8 bases are shared with TRBD2. CDR1 and CDR2 from the germline V gene are GTSNPN and SVGIG (reference sequence). The ends lost 0 bases at V and 5 bases at J; junction bases unmatched: 1. This CDR3 is 13 amino acids long. The CDR3 spells CAWSVAGGDTQYF. The CDR3 region has the DNA TGTGCCTGGAGTGTGGCGGGGGGAGATACGCAGTATTTT. Based on the CDR3 plus reference TRBV30 and TRBJ2-3, the full variable domain is SQTIHQWPATLVQPVGSPLSLECTVEGTSNPNLYWYRQAAGRGLQLLFYSVGIGQISSEVPQNLSASRPQDRQFILSSKKLLLSDSGFYLCAWSVAGGDTQYFGPGTRLTVL.

The chain is built from TRBV5-4 and TRBJ2-3, with 8 bases that match TRBD2. Per the germline V gene, CDR1 is SGHNT and CDR2 is YYREEE (reference sequence). J gave up 2 bases and V 3 bases, and 5 bases lay outside the gene matches. The CDR3 spans 15 residues. In nucleotides, the CDR3 is TGTGCCAGCAGCTCCTTAGCGGGGCCCACAGATACGCAGTATTTT. Residues: CASSSLAGPTDTQYF.

This clone was observed a single time. V and J are TRBV7-2 and TRBJ2-1; no firm D call. Germline V gives CDR1 SGHTA, CDR2 FQGNSA. Trimming removed 1 base at V and 4 bases at J, with 14 bases between. This CDR3 is 16 amino acids long. The CDR3 DNA reads as TGTGCCAGCAGCTTAGTTCGGTCATCCTTGTACAATGAGCAGTTCTTC. Translation gives CASSLVRSSLYNEQFF.

The chain links TRBV7-8 to TRBJ1-5; 7 bases match TRBD1. The CDR3 has 15 amino acids. J was trimmed by 3 bases and V by 5 bases; bases with no gene match: 7. CDR1 is SGHVS, CDR2 FQNEAQ, per germline. The CDR3 coding sequence is TGTGCCAGCAGCGAAGAACAGGGGATCAATCAGCCCCAGCATTTT. Amino acids: CASSEEQGINQPQHF.

The chain carries TRBV28 and TRBJ2-1; the D gene is possibly TRBD2 (6 bases). There are 13 residues in the CDR3. Trimming pared 6 bases from V and 6 bases from J, leaving 12 bases between. CDR1 MDHEN and CDR2 SYDVKM come from the germline V gene. CDR3 sequence (DNA): TGTGCCAGCAGACCCGGGGGACTCAATGAGCAGTTCTTC. It specifies CASRPGGLNEQFF.

This chain joins TRBV12-5 and TRBJ1-1, with unresolved D. Per germline, CDR1 LGHNT and CDR2 FRNRAP. This CDR3 contains 13 residues. V lost 3 bases and J 4 bases, leaving 9 bases between the germline ends. The CDR3 nucleotides read TGTGCTAGTGGTTTCGCCCACGGCACTGAAGCTTTCTTT. Its translation: CASGFAHGTEAFF.

This chain links TRBV18 with TRBJ2-7; D might be TRBD1 (6 bases). V dropped 5 bases and J dropped 2 bases, with 16 bases sitting between them. Germline V gives CDR1 KGHSH, CDR2 LQKENI. This CDR3 has 15 residues. The DNA for the CDR3 is TGTGCCAGCTCATTCGGACAGTCTAGGACCTACGAGCAGTACTTC. This gives the protein CASSFGQSRTYEQYF.

The chain is built from TRBV4-2 and TRBJ1-2; D is uncertain. The germline V and J ends were trimmed by 0 bases and 7 bases, with 15 bases remaining between them. The germline V gene has CDR1 LGHNA and CDR2 YNFKEQ. CDR3 length: 15 residues. The CDR3 spells CASSQDGPTNAGYTF. The CDR3 DNA sequence: TGTGCCAGCAGCCAAGATGGCCCCACGAACGCTGGCTACACCTTC.

This chain connects TRBV11-3 to TRBJ1-6; possible D gene TRBD1, 5 bases. From germline, CDR1 is SGHNT and CDR2 YENEEA. Between the trimmed V and J ends, which lost 8 bases and 9 bases, there was a span of 14 bases. The CDR3 is made up of 13 amino acids. CDR3 nucleotides: TGTGCCAGCTCTCGGAGGGGAACTTCACCCCTCCACTTT. This gives the protein CASSRRGTSPLHF.

This clone was recorded once. V and J are TRBV15 and TRBJ1-1; no reliable D call. There are 14 residues in the CDR3. CDR1 and CDR2 from the germline V gene are LNHNV and YYDKDF (reference sequence). Trimming stripped 0 bases from V and 8 bases from J, with 13 bases between. In DNA form, the CDR3 reads TGTGCCACCAGCAGAGATCGAGGGTCATACGAAGCTTTCTTT. Its translation is CATSRDRGSYEAFF.

The rearrangement uses TRBV18 and TRBJ2-7; D remains unclear. Germline V gene sequence: CDR1 KGHSH, CDR2 LQKENI. Trimming left V 6 bases short and J 4 bases short, with 7 bases between. This CDR3 contains 11 residues. Here the CDR3 DNA reads TGTGCCAGCTCGTCCCCTTACGAGCAGTACTTC. As protein: CASSSPYEQYF.

The J gene is TRBJ1-1, the V gene TRBV14, with D perhaps matching TRBD1 (6 bases). Germline V gene data show CDR1 as SGHDN and CDR2 as FVKESK. The CDR3 runs 15 residues. Between the trimmed V and J ends, which lost 8 bases and 8 bases, there was a span of 24 bases. CDR3 in DNA: TGTGCCAGCGCCGGAGGGGGGGGTCAACGATCGGAAGCTTTCTTT. Protein: CASAGGGGQRSEAFF.

The chain links TRBV19 to TRBJ1-4; 8 bases align to TRBD1. V was clipped by 9 bases and J by 3 bases; unmatched bases: 18. The CDR3 covers 18 residues. Germline V gene data show CDR1 as LNHDA and CDR2 as SQIVND (reference sequence). The CDR3 coding sequence is TGTGCCAGCCGGAAGGGGTATCAGGGGGCAGGGGCTAATGAAAAACTGTTTTTT. Translation: CASRKGYQGAGANEKLFF.

This clone appeared a few times. The gene calls are TRBV4-1 and TRBJ2-6; tentatively, D is TRBD2 (6 bases). CDR1 is MGHRA and CDR2 is YSYEKL in the germline V gene. V lost 4 bases, J lost 0 bases, and 10 bases lay in between. This CDR3 region has 16 residues. The CDR3 nucleotides are TGCGCCAGCAGCCCTCTGGGGGGCTCTGGGGCCAACGTCCTGACTTTC. Protein: CASSPLGGSGANVLTF.

The chain joins TRBV19 to TRBJ1-5; a possible D gene is TRBD1 (6 bases). The germline CDR1 and CDR2 sequences are LNHDA and SQIVND (reference sequence). The ends were cut back, 4 bases at V and 0 bases at J, with 10 bases in the middle. This CDR3 comprises 15 residues. DNA of the CDR3: TGTGCCAGTAGTACGACAGGAGTTAGCAATCAGCCCCAGCATTTT. This encodes CASSTTGVSNQPQHF.

This clone appeared a single time. This chain joins TRBV2 and TRBJ1-4, with 8 bases fitting TRBD1. The germline CDR1 and CDR2 sequences are SNHLY and FYNNEI. J gave up 6 bases and V 4 bases, and 10 bases lay outside the gene matches. The CDR3 has 16 residues. The CDR3 protein is CASSGTGSTLHEKLFF. CDR3 nucleotide sequence: TGTGCCAGCAGTGGGACAGGGAGCACCCTACATGAAAAACTGTTTTTT.